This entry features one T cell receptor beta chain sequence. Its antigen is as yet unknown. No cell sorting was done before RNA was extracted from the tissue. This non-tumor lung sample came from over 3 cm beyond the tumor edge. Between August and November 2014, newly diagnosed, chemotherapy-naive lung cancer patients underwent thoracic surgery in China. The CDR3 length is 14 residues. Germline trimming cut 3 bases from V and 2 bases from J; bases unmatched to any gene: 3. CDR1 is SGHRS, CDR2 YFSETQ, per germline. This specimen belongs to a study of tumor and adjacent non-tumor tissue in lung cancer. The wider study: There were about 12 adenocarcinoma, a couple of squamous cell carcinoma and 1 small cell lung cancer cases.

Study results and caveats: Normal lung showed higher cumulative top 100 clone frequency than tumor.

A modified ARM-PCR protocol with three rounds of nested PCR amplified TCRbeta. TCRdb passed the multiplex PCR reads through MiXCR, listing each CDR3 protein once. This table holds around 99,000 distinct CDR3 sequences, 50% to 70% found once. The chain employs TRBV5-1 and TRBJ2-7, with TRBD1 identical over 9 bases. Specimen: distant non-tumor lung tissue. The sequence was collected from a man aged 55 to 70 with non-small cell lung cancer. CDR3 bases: TGCGCCAGCAGCTCCGGGACAGGGCCCTACGAGCAGTACTTC. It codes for CASSSGTGPYEQYF.